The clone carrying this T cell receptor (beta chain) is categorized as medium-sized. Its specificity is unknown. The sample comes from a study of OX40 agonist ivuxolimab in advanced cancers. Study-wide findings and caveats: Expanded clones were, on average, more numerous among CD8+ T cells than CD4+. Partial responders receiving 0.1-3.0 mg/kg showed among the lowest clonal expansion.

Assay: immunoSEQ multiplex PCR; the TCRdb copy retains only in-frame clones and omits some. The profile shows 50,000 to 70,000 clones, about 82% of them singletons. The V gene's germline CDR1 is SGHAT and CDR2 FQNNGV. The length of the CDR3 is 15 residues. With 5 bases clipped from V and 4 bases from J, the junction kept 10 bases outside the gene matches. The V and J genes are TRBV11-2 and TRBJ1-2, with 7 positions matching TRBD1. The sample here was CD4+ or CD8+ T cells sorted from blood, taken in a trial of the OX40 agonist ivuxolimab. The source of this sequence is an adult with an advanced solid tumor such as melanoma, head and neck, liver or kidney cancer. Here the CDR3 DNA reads TGTGCCAGCAGCCCATTAGACAGGGAAGGCTATGGCTACACCTTC. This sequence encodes CASSPLDREGYGYTF.